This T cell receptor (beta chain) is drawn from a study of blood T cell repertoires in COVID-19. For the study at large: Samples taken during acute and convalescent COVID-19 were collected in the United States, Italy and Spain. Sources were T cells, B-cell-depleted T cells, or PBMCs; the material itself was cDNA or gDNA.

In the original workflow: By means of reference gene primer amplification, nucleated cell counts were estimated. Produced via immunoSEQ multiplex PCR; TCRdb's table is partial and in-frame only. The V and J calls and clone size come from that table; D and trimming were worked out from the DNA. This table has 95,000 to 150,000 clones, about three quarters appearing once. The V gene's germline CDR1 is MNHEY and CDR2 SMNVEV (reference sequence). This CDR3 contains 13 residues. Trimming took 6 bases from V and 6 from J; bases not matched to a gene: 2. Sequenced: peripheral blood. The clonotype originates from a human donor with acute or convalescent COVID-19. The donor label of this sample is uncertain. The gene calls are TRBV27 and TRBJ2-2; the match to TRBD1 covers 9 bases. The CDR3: CASRGQGPGELFF. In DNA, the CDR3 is TGTGCCAGCAGGGGACAGGGCCCCGGGGAGCTGTTTTTT.